The sequence of this T cell receptor (beta chain) was determined in a study of CXCR3-negative and CXCR3-positive naive CD8 T cells. UMI labels and 5' RACE were used to prepare the TRB cDNA libraries. Following a re-call of the 5' RACE reads, TCRdb has one entry per CDR3 protein and lacks DNA. Across some 85,000 distinct CDR3 sequences, the top ten clones capture 0.5% to 0.55% of the sample. Turning to this clonotype: Its antigen is currently unknown.

The CDR3 length is 14 residues. CDR1 PRHDT and CDR2 FYEKMQ come from the germline V gene (reference sequence). Whole-study findings and limits: CXCR3-negative naive cells had less hydrophobic TRB CDR3s than did CXCR3-positive naive cells.

The receptor was derived from a human donor in good health. Some clones in this sample may be carry-over from other donors' samples. The V and J genes are TRBV13 and TRBJ2-7; absent DNA, TCRdb's TRBD1 call cannot be checked. The specimen was naive CXCR3+ CD8+ T cells from blood. Documented subset: CD45RO-CCR7+CD27+CD95- naive CD8+ T cells expressing CXCR3 (TNR3+). This chain's CDR3 is CASSLSAGDYEQYF.